This TCR beta chain appears in the sequencing data of a study of cytomegalovirus exposure and HLA in healthy donors. Germline V gene lookup returns CDR1 GTSNPN and CDR2 SVGIG (reference sequence). This CDR3 spans 11 amino acids. Trimming shortened V by 4 bases and J by 2 bases, and 5 bases separated the two germline ends. Details on this clone: Antigen specificity is unknown.

This cohort consisted of healthy bone marrow donors. General study points: Most TCR sequences proved rare, with some public TCRs found in many donors. In a later analysis, a missense DCLRE1C variant was linked to TCR beta V- and J-gene trimming. Accurate HLA-A and HLA-B prediction from TCR beta sequences was reported for most subjects.

Primers for the PCR totalled 60 Vbeta and 13 Jbeta. TCRdb's copy holds only in-frame clones and misses some; the assay was immunoSEQ multiplex PCR. The data show around 200,000 clones, roughly 80% seen once. The sequenced material came from PBMCs. The chain links TRBV30 to TRBJ1-2; D call uncertain. The source of this sequence is a woman aged 18-29 years in good health and CMV-seronegative. CDR3 region: CAWIFNYGYTF. Here the CDR3 DNA reads TGTGCCTGGATCTTCAACTATGGCTACACCTTC.